Below are 31 T cell receptor beta chains sequenced from a single sample in a study of cytomegalovirus exposure and HLA in healthy donors. The PCR ran on 60 Vbeta and 13 Jbeta primers. Sequencing was performed with immunoSEQ multiplex PCR; in TCRdb, only in-frame clones are kept and a portion is missing. Of 60,000 to 90,000 clones in the sample, about two thirds were seen once. Material for sequencing was PBMCs. These receptors all stem from a man between 35 and 55 years old in good health and CMV-seropositive.

The V call is TRBV28, the J call TRBJ2-7; 9 nucleotides match TRBD2. With V trimmed by 6 bases and J by 5 bases, 29 bases remained unmatched. Germline CDR1 and CDR2: MDHEN and SYDVKM. This CDR3 is built from 21 residues. The CDR3 DNA is TGTGCCAGCAGGCCGACAGGGCTAGGGCTTAACCTAGCGGGAAAGGTCCACGAGCAGTACTTC. It translates to CASRPTGLGLNLAGKVHEQYF. Complete variable domain (other parts from reference TRBV28 and TRBJ2-7): DVKVTQSSRYLVKRTGEKVFLECVQDMDHENMFWYRQDPGLGLRLIYFSYDVKMKEKGDIPEGYSVSREKKERFSLILESASTNQTSMYLCASRPTGLGLNLAGKVHEQYFGPGTRLTVT.

The V call is TRBV19, the J call TRBJ1-5, with 8 bases that match TRBD1. Unmatched junction bases numbered 8, after V lost 4 bases and J lost 6 bases. From germline, CDR1 is LNHDA and CDR2 SQIVND (reference sequence). The CDR3 totals 15 residues. The CDR3 reads CASSNVGQGGQPQHF. The CDR3 DNA reads as TGTGCCAGTAGTAACGTCGGACAGGGAGGTCAGCCCCAGCATTTT.

The chain has TRBV2 and TRBJ1-5; 7 nucleotides align to TRBD1. V dropped 6 bases and J dropped 1; count of bases not matched to a gene: 3. This CDR3 is 14 amino acids long. Germline lookup yields CDR1 SNHLY and CDR2 FYNNEI. The CDR3 sequence is CASRDRVSNQPQHF. In nucleotides, the CDR3 is TGTGCCAGCAGAGACAGGGTGAGCAATCAGCCCCAGCATTTT.

This clone came up a few times. V is TRBV6-5 and J is TRBJ2-7; D not resolved. Trimming left V 6 bases short and J 0 bases short, with 15 bases between. CDR3 size: 15 residues. CDR1 MNHEY and CDR2 SVGAGI come from the germline V gene. The chain's CDR3 is CASSPRVRLSYEQYF. The DNA of the CDR3 is TGTGCCAGCAGCCCTCGGGTCCGTCTCTCCTACGAGCAGTACTTC.

This chain uses TRBV9 with TRBJ1-1; D possibly corresponds to TRBD1 (5 bases). V was shortened by 2 bases and J by 3 bases, with 11 bases between the two germline ends. Per germline, CDR1 SGDLS and CDR2 YYNGEE. The CDR3 has 14 amino acids. CDR3 residues: CASSVGPLDTEAFF. CDR3 sequence (DNA): TGTGCCAGCAGCGTGGGGCCATTGGACACTGAAGCTTTCTTT. The full variable domain, in which reference TRBV9 and TRBJ1-1 provide the parts outside the CDR3, is DSGVTQTPKHLITATGQRVTLRCSPRSGDLSVYWYQQSLDQGLQFLIQYYNGEERAKGNILERFSAQQFPDLHSELNLSSLELGDSALYFCASSVGPLDTEAFFGQGTRLTVV.

The chain carries TRBV6-5 and TRBJ1-1; D ambiguous. Germline-derived CDR1 and CDR2 are MNHEY and SVGAGI. CDR3 length: 14 amino acids. Trimming took off 4 bases at V and 0 bases at J, with 9 bases between the two ends. The CDR3 DNA reads as TGTGCCAGCAGTTTAGAAAGCGTGAACACTGAAGCTTTCTTT. Translating gives CASSLESVNTEAFF.

J is TRBJ2-5 and V is TRBV25-1, with D tentatively TRBD1 (5 bases). Per the germline V gene, CDR1 is MGHDK and CDR2 is SYGVNS. Deletions cut 8 bases from V and 5 bases from J, with 15 bases between. The CDR3 is made up of 13 amino acids. The CDR3 nucleotides are TGTGCCAGCGTCCCTTGGGGCAGGGAGACCCAGTACTTC. Protein product: CASVPWGRETQYF.

V and J are TRBV5-4 and TRBJ2-1; 9 bases align to TRBD2. Germline CDR1 SGHNT, CDR2 YYREEE (reference sequence). V trimming: 2 bases; J trimming: 9 bases; junction bases outside the gene matches: 9. This CDR3 region has 15 residues. CDR3 nucleotide sequence: TGTGCCAGCAGCTTTGGAGCGGGGGGCGGGGGTGAGCAGTTCTTC. Translation gives CASSFGAGGGGEQFF. The full variable domain, with the rest looked up from reference TRBV5-4 and TRBJ2-1, is ETGVTQSPTHLIKTRGQQVTLRCSSQSGHNTVSWYQQALGQGPQFIFQYYREEENGRGNFPPRFSGLQFPNYSSELNVNALELDDSALYLCASSFGAGGGGEQFFGPGTRLTVL.

The gene calls are TRBV7-2 and TRBJ1-5; TRBD1 might be the D (5 bases). The V gene lost 5 bases and the J gene lost 1 base, with 12 bases spanning the gap. The CDR3 sequence is 15 residues long. Germline values: CDR1 SGHTA, CDR2 FQGNSA. Written as DNA, the CDR3 is TGTGCCAGCAGCGCGGGACGGGGCAGCAATCAGCCCCAGCATTTT. Amino acid sequence: CASSAGRGSNQPQHF.

This chain links TRBV30 with TRBJ1-1, with 9 bases that match TRBD1. The CDR3 has 11 amino acids. Germline V gene data show CDR1 as GTSNPN and CDR2 as SVGIG (reference sequence). V lost 6 bases to trimming and J lost 10 bases; unmatched junction nucleotides: 6. CDR3 region: CACEQGALAFF. CDR3 bases: TGTGCCTGCGAACAGGGGGCGTTAGCTTTCTTT.

A few counts support this clone. The chain joins TRBV6-1 to TRBJ1-2, with 9 nucleotides matching TRBD1. V was clipped by 4 bases and J by 7 bases; unmatched bases: 16. From germline, CDR1 is MNHNS and CDR2 SASEGT. This CDR3 is 17 amino acids long. CDR3 in DNA: TGTGCCAGCAGTGCCTCCGGGACAGGGTCGGCAAAGTCTGGCTACACCTTC. This gives the protein CASSASGTGSAKSGYTF.

The chain joins TRBV6-6 to TRBJ1-4, with D perhaps TRBD1 (6 bases). This CDR3 spans 15 amino acids. Trimming shortened V by 0 bases and J by 6 bases, and 11 bases separated the two germline ends. The V gene's germline CDR1 is MNHNY and CDR2 SVGAGI (reference sequence). CDR3 in amino acids: CASSYSDRPYEKLFF. DNA of the CDR3: TGTGCCAGCAGTTACTCGGACAGACCCTATGAAAAACTGTTTTTT.

This clone has just a few counts. This chain uses TRBV4-1 with TRBJ1-1; D may be TRBD1 (5 bases). In germline, CDR1 is MGHRA, CDR2 YSYEKL. The CDR3 consists of 17 residues. The V end was cut by 7 bases, the J end by 0 bases, with 21 bases between. CDR3 protein: CASTPTFQGEMNTEAFF. DNA of the CDR3: TGCGCCAGCACCCCGACATTCCAAGGGGAAATGAACACTGAAGCTTTCTTT.

This clone was detected only a few times. At one boundary the junction diverges from the germline segment, which might be a read error. The CDR3 nucleotides are TGTGCCAGCAGCCTAGCTTCGGGCAGGGTCGGCACAGATACGCAGTATTTT. Its protein is CASSLASGRVGTDTQYF. This chain uses TRBV7-9 with TRBJ2-3; D possibly matches TRBD1 or TRBD2 (5 bases each). There are 17 residues in the CDR3. CDR1 SEHNR and CDR2 FQNEAQ come from the germline V gene (reference sequence).

This sequence joins TRBV5-1 and TRBJ2-5, with 11 bases that match TRBD1. The germline V gene encodes CDR1 SGHRS and CDR2 YFSETQ. Trimming cost V 3 bases and J 5 bases; bases outside gene matches: 6. This CDR3 is 15 amino acids long. The CDR3 DNA reads as TGCGCCAGCAGCTGGGGGACAGGGGGAGTGGAGACCCAGTACTTC. Residues: CASSWGTGGVETQYF.

This clone was seen a single time. CDR3 DNA sequence: TGTGCCAGTAGCCTCAAACAGGGGGCGCTGGGCACTGAAGCTTTCTTT. Its translation: CASSLKQGALGTEAFF. This sequence joins TRBV19 and TRBJ1-1; 9 nucleotides agree with TRBD1. The CDR3 is 16 amino acids. CDR1 and CDR2 from the germline V gene are LNHDA and SQIVND (reference sequence). V trimming: 6 bases; J trimming: 4 bases; junction bases outside the gene matches: 12.

CDR3 sequence (DNA): TGTGCCAGCAGCCAAGATAGGGTGGGGAGCACTGAAGCTTTCTTT. Residues: CASSQDRVGSTEAFF. V usage is TRBV4-2 and J usage is TRBJ1-1; the D is unclear. The V end lost 0 bases, the J end lost 4 bases, and 12 bases lay between the germline ends. This CDR3 has 15 amino acids. From germline, CDR1 is LGHNA and CDR2 YNFKEQ.

This chain joins TRBV7-9 and TRBJ1-2; 7 nucleotides match TRBD1. Looked up from germline, CDR1 is SEHNR and CDR2 is FQNEAQ (reference sequence). The CDR3 is 15 amino acids. Losses at the gene ends were 3 bases for V and 4 bases for J; bases not matched to a gene: 8. CDR3 coding DNA: TGTGCCAGCAGCTTTTTGGACAGGCCCCTCTATGGCTACACCTTC. It encodes CASSFLDRPLYGYTF.

The chain joins TRBV4-3 to TRBJ2-6; TRBD2 matches at 15 bases. The J segment lost 0 bases and the V segment lost 0 bases, leaving 6 bases of the junction unmatched. The CDR3 runs 21 residues. The germline V gene has CDR1 LGHNA and CDR2 YSLEER. The DNA of the CDR3 is TGCGCCAGCAGCCAAGATTCCGGACTAGCGGGGGGGTTCTCTGGGGCCAACGTCCTGACTTTC. Its translation is CASSQDSGLAGGFSGANVLTF.

This rearrangement joins TRBV5-1 to TRBJ2-3; 16 bases match TRBD2. This CDR3 has 17 amino acids. V gave up 4 bases and J gave up 5 bases; unmatched junction bases: 7. Germline lookup yields CDR1 SGHRS and CDR2 YFSETQ. The CDR3 reads CASSLPGLAGGGDTQYF. In DNA form, the CDR3 reads TGCGCCAGCAGCCTTCCGGGACTAGCGGGAGGGGGAGATACGCAGTATTTT.

CDR3 loop: CASISKDRRFSGANVLTF. The DNA of the CDR3 is TGTGCCAGCATATCCAAGGACAGGAGATTCTCTGGGGCCAACGTCCTGACTTTC. The chain has TRBV28 and TRBJ2-6; TRBD1 matches at 7 bases. Per the germline V gene, CDR1 is MDHEN and CDR2 is SYDVKM. Losses at the gene ends were 7 bases for V and 0 bases for J; bases not matched to a gene: 12. This CDR3 is 18 amino acids long.

This clone has more than one count but fewer than ten. The gene calls are TRBV4-1 and TRBJ2-5; TRBD2 agrees at 13 bases. CDR1 is MGHRA and CDR2 is YSYEKL in the germline V gene. The J segment lost 4 bases and the V segment lost 3 bases, leaving 2 bases of the junction unmatched. This CDR3 comprises 15 residues. Here the CDR3 reads CASSHGLAGAETQYF. The CDR3 nucleotides are TGCGCCAGCAGCCACGGACTAGCGGGGGCAGAGACCCAGTACTTC.

This clone was recorded a few times. The V call is TRBV5-5, the J call TRBJ1-1; possibly TRBD1 for D (6 bases). Trimming left V 1 base short and J 6 bases short, with 10 bases between. The V gene's germline CDR1 is SGHKS and CDR2 YYEKEE (reference sequence). This CDR3 has 13 amino acids. CDR3: CASSLYGGPEAFF. CDR3 coding DNA: TGTGCCAGCAGCTTGTATGGGGGCCCTGAAGCTTTCTTT. The full variable domain, its missing parts supplied by reference TRBV5-5 and TRBJ1-1, is DAGVTQSPTHLIKTRGQQVTLRCSPISGHKSVSWYQQVLGQGPQFIFQYYEKEERGRGNFPDRFSARQFPNYSSELNVNALLLGDSALYLCASSLYGGPEAFFGQGTRLTVV.

This clone has a handful of counts. The rearrangement links TRBV18 to TRBJ2-7; 7 bases line up with TRBD1. This CDR3 spans 14 amino acids. Per the germline V gene, CDR1 is KGHSH and CDR2 is LQKENI. Trimming at V came to 3 bases and at J to 0 bases, leaving 2 bases not matched to a gene. Here the CDR3 reads CASSPRDSSYEQYF. The CDR3 DNA reads TGTGCCAGCTCACCCCGGGACAGCTCCTACGAGCAGTACTTC.

This chain links TRBV30 with TRBJ2-3; 7 bases align to TRBD2. This CDR3 region has 14 residues. Germline trimming cut 5 bases from V and 0 bases from J; bases unmatched to any gene: 5. Germline V CDR1 and CDR2: GTSNPN, SVGIG (reference sequence). DNA of the CDR3: TGTGCCTGGGACGGGGGACTAAGCACAGATACGCAGTATTTT. Its translation is CAWDGGLSTDTQYF.

The J gene is TRBJ1-5, the V gene TRBV6-5; the D is unclear. Germline V gene data show CDR1 as MNHEY and CDR2 as SVGAGI. Trimming removed 2 bases from V and 6 bases from J, with 11 bases in between. The CDR3 has 14 residues. Here the CDR3 reads CASSYEGSGQPQHF. CDR3 DNA: TGTGCCAGCAGTTACGAGGGATCTGGTCAGCCCCAGCATTTT.

The chain employs TRBV19 and TRBJ1-4, with 7 bases matching TRBD1. After removal of 7 bases from V and 2 bases from J, the junction contained 1 base not matched to a gene. This CDR3 has 13 residues. Per the germline V gene, CDR1 is LNHDA and CDR2 is SQIVND (reference sequence). CDR3 coding DNA: TGTGCCAGTAACAGGGGCACTAATGAAAAACTGTTTTTT. It translates to CASNRGTNEKLFF.

The chain is built from TRBV6-4 and TRBJ2-2, with 7 bases aligning to TRBD2. The trim removed 8 bases at V and 0 bases at J, leaving 15 bases unmatched. CDR1 and CDR2 from the germline V gene are MRHNA and SNTAGT. CDR3 length: 18 residues. CDR3 loop: CASPDFKGGAANTGELFF. In DNA, the CDR3 is TGTGCCAGCCCTGATTTCAAGGGAGGGGCCGCGAACACCGGGGAGCTGTTTTTT.

The J gene is TRBJ2-2, the V gene TRBV11-2; possible D gene TRBD2, 5 bases. The germline V and J ends were trimmed by 3 bases and 0 bases, with 8 bases remaining between them. The CDR3 contains 15 residues. Germline CDR1 and CDR2: SGHAT and FQNNGV. The CDR3 here is CASSLTKANTGELFF. CDR3 coding DNA: TGTGCCAGCAGCTTGACTAAAGCGAACACCGGGGAGCTGTTTTTT. Full variable domain (rest looked up from reference TRBV11-2 and TRBJ2-2): EAGVAQSPRYKIIEKRQSVAFWCNPISGHATLYWYQQILGQGPKLLIQFQNNGVVDDSQLPKDRFSAERLKGVDSTLKIQPAKLEDSAVYLCASSLTKANTGELFFGEGSRLTVL.

J is TRBJ1-1 and V is TRBV6-5; D gene ambiguous. The V end lost 0 bases, the J end lost 6 bases, and 14 bases lay between the germline ends. CDR1 MNHEY and CDR2 SVGAGI come from the germline V gene. The CDR3 sequence is 15 residues long. DNA of the CDR3: TGTGCCAGCAGTTACTCGTCCGCTAACGTTTCTGAAGCTTTCTTT. The encoded protein is CASSYSSANVSEAFF.

Written as DNA, the CDR3 is TGTGCCAGCAGTACTAAGGGGACTAGCGGAGTTCGGGATACGCAGTATTTT. It is translated as CASSTKGTSGVRDTQYF. The J gene is TRBJ2-3, the V gene TRBV28; TRBD2 aligns across 11 bases. The CDR3 spans 17 residues. CDR1 and CDR2 (germline): MDHEN, SYDVKM. Trimming at V came to 5 bases and at J to 6 bases, leaving 13 bases not matched to a gene.